A selection of T cell receptor beta chains follows, all from one sample in a study of T-cell memory formation after mild COVID-19. MiXCR, applied by TCRdb to the 5' RACE reads, yields one record per CDR3 protein. This table has fewer than 95,000 distinct CDR3 sequences, 10% to 15% appearing once. The specimen sequenced was PBMCs or a T cell subset sorted from them (not recorded which). The source of these receptors is an adult woman who had mild COVID-19 (a few samples of this study predate the infection). Cell type and time point are not known. CDR3s include the opening cysteine and the closing phenylalanine or tryptophan. The order of the fields is V gene, clone size, CDR3 length, J gene, D gene, CDR3 DNA, CDR3 protein. A D gene is named only where the DNA matches it firmly. Clone sizes are given selectively: once, few, many, or a class where the clone is expanded.

TRBV6-5	-	13	TRBJ2-7	-	TGTGCCCTCGGCCCCGGGGGAGACTACGAGCAGTACTTC	CALGPGGDYEQYF
TRBV5-5	-	14	TRBJ2-7	-	TGTGCCAGCAGCTGGGTGGCTGGGGACTACGAGCAGTACTTC	CASSWVAGDYEQYF
TRBV12-3/TRBV12-4	few	15	TRBJ2-5	TRBD2	TGTGCCAGCAGTACAAGTAGCGGGAGCGGAGAGACCCAGTACTTC	CASSTSSGSGETQYF
TRBV29-1	-	12	TRBJ2-3	TRBD1	TGCAGCGGACGGGACAGGACAGATACGCAGTATTTT	CSGRDRTDTQYF
TRBV19	-	15	TRBJ2-7	-	TGTGCCAGTAGGGACCGGGACGGTGGGTCCAACGAGCAGTACTTC	CASRDRDGGSNEQYF
TRBV3-1	many	19	TRBJ2-3	TRBD2	TGTGCCAGCAGCCCCACCCTCTCTATAGCGGGGGGGAACACAGATACGCAGTATTTT	CASSPTLSIAGGNTDTQYF
TRBV24-1	-	15	TRBJ2-1	-	TGTGCCACCAGTGATTTGGTGGCTGGGGAGGATGAGCAGTTCTTC	CATSDLVAGEDEQFF
TRBV19	few	13	TRBJ2-3	-	TGTGCCAGTAGTATAGTAGGAACAGATACGCAGTATTTT	CASSIVGTDTQYF
TRBV29-1	-	12	TRBJ2-1	-	TGCAGCGTTCCGGATATTACCAATGAGCAGTTCTTC	CSVPDITNEQFF
TRBV24-1	few	16	TRBJ2-6	-	TGTGCCACCAGTGATTCTCCGGGCTCTGGGGCCAACGTCCTGACTTTC	CATSDSPGSGANVLTF